The 10 T cell receptor beta chains below were found in one sample sequenced in a study of Graves' ophthalmopathy and Graves' hyperthyroidism. TCR beta CDR3 regions were amplified from RNA transcripts. An initial RT-PCR round employing HTBI primers preceded a second-round multiplex PCR. TCRdb analysed the multiplex PCR reads with MiXCR anew, one entry per CDR3 protein. Here the sample spans 200,000 to 250,000 distinct CDR3 sequences, around a fifth being singletons. The sequenced sample was peripheral blood. The receptors were gathered from a woman aged 45-65 years with Graves' ophthalmopathy.

The chain is built from TRBV12-5 and TRBJ2-5; possible D gene TRBD1, 5 bases. Germline V gene lookup returns CDR1 LGHNT and CDR2 FRNRAP. V was cut by 8 bases and J by 5 bases, with 12 bases left in between. This CDR3 has 12 residues. CDR3 region: CASSRVSETQYF. For the CDR3, the DNA is TGTGCTAGTTCCAGGGTGTCGGAGACCCAGTACTTC.

At least ten counts were recorded for this clonotype. This chain uses TRBV12-3 or TRBV12-4 with TRBJ2-5; D possibly uses TRBD1 or TRBD2 (6 bases each). V lost 5 bases to trimming and J lost 4 bases, with 11 bases between them. The CDR3 is made up of 13 amino acids. This chain's CDR3 is CASSLRGRETQYF. Here the CDR3 DNA reads TGTGCCAGCAGTCTTCGGGGGCGAGAGACCCAGTACTTC.

At least ten counts were recorded for this clonotype. The chain employs TRBV30 and TRBJ2-2; D is unresolved. The germline V and J ends were trimmed by 4 bases and 1 base, with 4 bases remaining between them. CDR1 is GTSNPN, CDR2 SVGIG, per germline (reference sequence). The CDR3 covers 12 residues. The CDR3 DNA reads TGTGCCTGGAACAAGAACACCGGGGAGCTGTTTTTT. Translated, it gives CAWNKNTGELFF.

This clonotype was picked up many times. The CDR3 loop reads CASSYRVWVMGGVDYGYTF. In nucleotides, the CDR3 is TGTGCCAGCAGTTACAGGGTCTGGGTAATGGGGGGGGTTGACTATGGCTACACCTTC. This sequence joins TRBV6-2 or TRBV6-3 and TRBJ1-2; a weak D match, TRBD1 (5 bases). V lost 2 bases, J lost 3 bases, and 25 bases lay in between. The germline V gene encodes CDR1 MNHEY and CDR2 SVGEGT. The CDR3 totals 19 residues.

This clonotype was counted many times. CDR3 sequence: CASSLKVGREGGETQYF. CDR3 bases: TGTGCCAGCAGCCTGAAGGTTGGCAGGGAGGGAGGGGAGACCCAGTACTTC. J is TRBJ2-5 and V is TRBV5-4; 7 bases are a match to TRBD2. The CDR3 is made up of 17 amino acids. Germline V gives CDR1 SGHNT, CDR2 YYREEE (reference sequence). V lost 4 bases, J lost 5 bases, and 17 bases stayed unmatched.

The table lists this clonotype with many counts. The V call is TRBV2, the J call TRBJ2-5, with 7 bases lining up with TRBD1. The CDR3 spans 15 residues. CDR1 is SNHLY, CDR2 FYNNEI, per germline. V trimming: 7 bases; J trimming: 5 bases; junction bases outside the gene matches: 13. The CDR3 region has the DNA TGTGCCAGCAACCCCCGACAGGGCTCTTTCGAGACCCAGTACTTC. It specifies CASNPRQGSFETQYF.

The chain recombines TRBV2 with TRBJ2-2; maybe TRBD1 (6 bases). Germline V gives CDR1 SNHLY, CDR2 FYNNEI. V lost 6 bases and J 8 bases, leaving 16 bases between the germline ends. CDR3 length: 14 residues. CDR3 nucleotide sequence: TGTGCCAGCAGCGAGAACAGGGCGGCGGGGGAGCTGTTTTTT. The encoded protein is CASSENRAAGELFF.

Worth noting for this clonotype: A read error may be the cause here, since a much bigger clone is one base away. This chain links TRBV2 with TRBJ1-1, with D unresolved. CDR1 is SNHLY, CDR2 FYNNEI, per germline. V was clipped by 3 bases and J by 0 bases, with 8 bases between them. The CDR3 is 14 amino acids. The CDR3 sequence is CASSELGMNTEAFF. In DNA, the CDR3 is TGTGCCAGCAGTGAGCTGGGGATGAACACTGAAGCTTTCTTT.

At least ten counts were recorded for this clonotype. J is TRBJ1-2 and V is TRBV5-1, with D perhaps TRBD1 (5 bases). CDR1 SGHRS and CDR2 YFSETQ come from the germline V gene. The CDR3 has 15 residues. V was shortened by 5 bases and J by 8 bases, with 22 bases between the two germline ends. The CDR3 region is CASSPINGGPMGYTF. The CDR3 region has the DNA TGCGCCAGCAGTCCTATCAACGGGGGTCCTATGGGCTACACCTTC.

This clonotype showed up many times. The genes are TRBV28 and TRBJ2-2; TRBD2 matches 7 bases. From germline, CDR1 is MDHEN and CDR2 SYDVKM. This CDR3 has 16 amino acids. Trimming cost V 6 bases and J 4 bases; bases outside gene matches: 11. The CDR3 DNA is TGTGCCAGCAGAGAACCGACCTTAGCGGGCACCGGGGAGCTGTTTTTT. As protein: CASREPTLAGTGELFF.